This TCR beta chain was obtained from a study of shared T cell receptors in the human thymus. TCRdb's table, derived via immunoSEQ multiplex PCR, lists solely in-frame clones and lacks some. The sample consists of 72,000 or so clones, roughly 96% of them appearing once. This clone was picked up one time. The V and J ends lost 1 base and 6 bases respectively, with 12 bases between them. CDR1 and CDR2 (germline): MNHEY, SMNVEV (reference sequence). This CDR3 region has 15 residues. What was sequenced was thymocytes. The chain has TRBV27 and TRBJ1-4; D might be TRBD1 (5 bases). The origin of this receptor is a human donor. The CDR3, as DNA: TGTGCCAGCAGTTTATGGGGCAGGGATTATGAAAAACTGTTTTTT. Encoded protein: CASSLWGRDYEKLFF.